Reported below is one T cell receptor beta chain. Its target is unknown. The record originates from a study of T cell clones after liver transplantation. Study as a whole: TCRbeta sequencing after a pre-transplant mixed lymphocyte reaction identified graft-donor-reactive clones, later tracked in post-transplant blood. Timepoints were pre-transplant, pre-withdrawal, and after withdrawal was completed or failed.

Study-wide results and limits: Post-transplant, graft-donor-reactive CD4 TCRbeta sequences in blood dropped significantly in 5 of 8 subjects. Low donor cell numbers restricted donor-reactive repertoire measurement in two subjects.

Generated by immunoSEQ multiplex PCR, the TCRdb table keeps only in-frame clones and is missing some. The sample carries 15,000 to 20,000 clones, around 81% recorded once. This TCR was sampled from a human patient who received a liver transplant. Some T cells may originate from the graft donor. Here the sequenced sample was CD8+ T cells from blood, taken less than 50 months after liver transplant.

CDR3 coding DNA: TGTGCCAGCAGTTTTGGGGGACCCGGAAACACCATATATTTT. As protein: CASSFGGPGNTIYF. The chain recombines TRBV28 with TRBJ1-3, with TRBD1 as a possible D gene (5 bases). Trimming took off 3 bases at V and 4 bases at J, with 10 bases between the two ends. The germline CDR1 and CDR2 sequences are MDHEN and SYDVKM. The CDR3 is 14 amino acids.